This T cell receptor (beta chain) was recovered during a study of CD8 T cells in ankylosing spondylitis. General study points: Within peripheral blood, clones linked to disease were CD8+ and relatively rare. Several highly homologous variants made up a TCR beta motif, and this motif appeared characteristic of ankylosing spondylitis blood. It was reported that disease-linked clones were significantly enriched in matched ankylosing spondylitis synovial fluid.

On this clonotype itself: Its antigen is still unknown.

Quantitative barcoded 5'-RACE was used to prepare TCR beta libraries. TCRdb reanalysed the 5' RACE reads using MiXCR and keeps one entry per CDR3 protein. The sample lists 250,000 or so distinct CDR3 sequences, more than 20% occurring once. What was sequenced was blood, either unsorted or a sorted T cell fraction (not recorded which). The clonotype originates from a male donor with ankylosing spondylitis or in good health (not recorded which).

The CDR3 region is CASSGGRKQETQYF. Written as DNA, the CDR3 is TGTGCCAGCAGTGGGGGACGGAAACAAGAGACCCAGTACTTC. The rearrangement links TRBV6-1 to TRBJ2-5; D may be TRBD1 or TRBD2 (5 bases each). V lost 4 bases to trimming and J lost 2 bases, with 11 bases between them. In germline, CDR1 is MNHNS, CDR2 SASEGT. The CDR3 length is 14 residues.